One sample yielded the 30 T cell receptor beta chains listed below, sequenced in a study of blood T cell repertoires in COVID-19. Clones were read by immunoSEQ multiplex PCR, and TCRdb kept only the in-frame ones, dropping some. Of a few hundred thousand clones in the sample, nearly 90% were seen once. Material for sequencing was PBMCs or T cells enriched from blood (not recorded which). These receptor sequences come from a man in his thirties or forties who had been exposed to COVID-19.

The genes are TRBV5-4 and TRBJ2-5; possibly TRBD1 for D (7 bases). The CDR3 loop spans 15 amino acids. Trimming took off 0 bases at V and 5 bases at J, with 14 bases between the two ends. Germline V gene sequence: CDR1 SGHNT, CDR2 YYREEE (reference sequence). The CDR3 region has the DNA TGTGCCAGCAGCTTGGCAGGGGGGAGAATGGAGACCCAGTACTTC. Amino acid sequence: CASSLAGGRMETQYF.

J is TRBJ1-1 and V is TRBV4-3; D unresolved. Germline CDR1 LGHNA, CDR2 YSLEER. Trimming cost V 2 bases and J 6 bases, with 19 bases left between them. The CDR3 loop spans 16 amino acids. The CDR3 reads CASSQSPPPGLAEAFF. CDR3 in DNA: TGCGCCAGCAGCCAAAGTCCCCCCCCGGGTTTAGCTGAAGCTTTCTTT.

The chain has TRBV6-5 and TRBJ2-3, with TRBD2 matching 9 bases. The ends lost 8 bases at V and 6 bases at J; junction bases unmatched: 9. Looked up from germline, CDR1 is MNHEY and CDR2 is SVGAGI. The CDR3 covers 14 residues. In DNA form, the CDR3 reads TGTGCCAGCCTCTCGGGACTAGCAGGTGATACGCAGTATTTT. Its translation: CASLSGLAGDTQYF.

V usage is TRBV6-2 or TRBV6-3 and J usage is TRBJ1-4; 7 positions match TRBD1. CDR3 length: 14 residues. Losses at the gene ends were 4 bases for V and 5 bases for J; bases not matched to a gene: 4. Germline values: CDR1 MNHEY, CDR2 SVGEGT. CDR3 sequence (DNA): TGTGCCAGCAGTTTGCGGACAGGAAATGAAAAACTGTTTTTT. Its translation: CASSLRTGNEKLFF.

This rearrangement joins TRBV4-3 to TRBJ2-2; D remains ambiguous. There are 15 residues in the CDR3. The germline CDR1 and CDR2 sequences are LGHNA and YSLEER. V was shortened by 4 bases and J by 3 bases, with 12 bases between the two germline ends. In DNA, the CDR3 is TGCGCCAGCAGCCCTCTCGGCGCGGACACCGGGGAGCTGTTTTTT. Translating it yields CASSPLGADTGELFF.

The chain combines TRBV12-3 or TRBV12-4 with TRBJ1-1; weak D call: TRBD1 (6 bases). Trimming removed 3 bases from V and 11 bases from J, with 13 bases in between. The CDR3 length is 12 residues. The DNA for the CDR3 is TGTGCCAGCAGTTTGGCGGGGGCCGCGGCTTTCTTT. This gives the protein CASSLAGAAAFF.

The V and J genes are TRBV15 and TRBJ2-1, with 8 bases fitting TRBD2. V trimming: 4 bases; J trimming: 0 bases; junction bases outside the gene matches: 5. Looked up from germline, CDR1 is LNHNV and CDR2 is YYDKDF (reference sequence). This CDR3 has 16 residues. The CDR3 nucleotides are TGTGCCACCAGCACCCCGGGGGGGAGCTCCTACAATGAGCAGTTCTTC. Translated: CATSTPGGSSYNEQFF. Combining the CDR3 with reference TRBV15 and TRBJ2-1 gives the whole variable domain DAMVIQNPRYQVTQFGKPVTLSCSQTLNHNVMYWYQQKSSQAPKLLFHYYDKDFNNEADTPDNFQSRRPNTSFCFLDIRSPGLGDTAMYLCATSTPGGSSYNEQFFGPGTRLTVL.

This clone occurred once. J is TRBJ2-7 and V is TRBV3-1 (or the pseudogene TRBV3-2); 10 bases are shared with TRBD1. The germline V gene encodes CDR1 LGHDT and CDR2 YNNKEL (reference sequence). The CDR3 extends over 14 amino acids. Losses at the gene ends were 4 bases for V and 4 bases for J; bases not matched to a gene: 4. The CDR3 protein is CASSPGTGAYEQYF. CDR3 bases: TGTGCCAGCAGCCCCGGGACAGGGGCATACGAGCAGTACTTC.

A few counts support this clone. This chain joins TRBV6-5 and TRBJ2-1; D is undetermined. Trimming took off 8 bases at V and 6 bases at J, with 17 bases between the two ends. This CDR3 is built from 14 residues. Germline assignment: CDR1 MNHEY and CDR2 SVGAGI. DNA of the CDR3: TGTGCCAGCGTTACTTACAGAAAAGGCAATGAGCAGTTCTTC. As protein: CASVTYRKGNEQFF.

The chain couples TRBV7-8 to TRBJ2-7, with 7 bases identical to TRBD1. V was pared by 4 bases and J by 2 bases, with 8 bases of the junction left unmatched. CDR1 and CDR2 from the germline V gene are SGHVS and FQNEAQ. This CDR3 is built from 15 residues. The CDR3 DNA reads as TGTGCCAGCAGCTATACTGACGACAGGGCCTACGAGCAGTACTTC. This sequence encodes CASSYTDDRAYEQYF.

The J gene is TRBJ1-2, the V gene TRBV14; weak D call: TRBD1 (5 bases). Between the trimmed V and J ends, which lost 0 bases and 8 bases, there was a span of 7 bases. This CDR3 region has 12 residues. Germline V gene lookup returns CDR1 SGHDN and CDR2 FVKESK. The DNA for the CDR3 is TGTGCCAGCAGCCAAGACAGGGTCGGCTACACCTTC. It is translated as CASSQDRVGYTF.

This clone has a handful of counts. This sequence joins TRBV9 and TRBJ1-2; D is undetermined. The length of the CDR3 is 16 residues. V lost 0 bases, J lost 8 bases, and 20 bases lay in between. Germline CDR1 reads SGDLS; CDR2 reads YYNGEE. The CDR3 bases are TGTGCCAGCAGCGTAGAAACAGTCACCCTTTCGGGAGGCTACACCTTC. It yields the protein CASSVETVTLSGGYTF.

In DNA, the CDR3 is TGTGCCAGCAGCCAATCGAGGCAGGGCCAAGAGACCCAGTACTTC. It specifies CASSQSRQGQETQYF. The chain uses TRBV16 and TRBJ2-5; D may be TRBD1 (5 bases). CDR1 KGHSY and CDR2 FQNENV come from the germline V gene. V was trimmed by 0 bases and J by 1 base, leaving 9 bases between them. The CDR3 has 15 residues.

This clone appeared once. V usage is TRBV18 and J usage is TRBJ2-2; 8 nucleotides align to TRBD2. V shed 2 bases and J 7 bases; nucleotides not matched to a gene: 0. The CDR3 has 13 amino acids. CDR1 and CDR2 (germline): KGHSH, LQKENI. CDR3 sequence reads: CASSPGTSGELFF. CDR3 bases: TGTGCCAGCTCACCAGGGACTAGCGGGGAGCTGTTTTTT.

This clone occurred once. The chain couples TRBV6-5 to TRBJ1-2; 8 nucleotides agree with TRBD1. The CDR3 runs 13 residues. J lost 4 bases, V lost 9 bases, and 7 bases had no gene match. From germline, CDR1 is MNHEY and CDR2 SVGAGI. The CDR3 coding sequence is TGTGCCAGTAAACCGGACAGGGTCTATGGCTACACCTTC. It is translated as CASKPDRVYGYTF.

V gene TRBV6-5 combines with J gene TRBJ2-1, with D hard to call. The V gene's germline CDR1 is MNHEY and CDR2 SVGAGI. CDR3 length: 12 residues. Trimming took 5 bases from V and 14 from J, leaving 16 bases between them. DNA for the CDR3: TGTGCCAGCAGTACCAGACTTGGCGCGGAGTTCTTC. Protein product: CASSTRLGAEFF.

V and J are TRBV21-1 and TRBJ2-7; whether TRBD1, the table's D call, matches the DNA was not checked. TRBV21-1 is a recognized pseudogene. CDR3 length: 15 amino acids. CDR3 sequence: CASSKGTGLPYEQYF. The DNA of the CDR3 is TGTGCCAGCAGCAAAGGGACAGGGCTGCCGTACGAGCAGTACTTC.

Regarding this clone: Distinct nucleotide sequences in the sample also encode this CDR3. This chain joins TRBV5-4 and TRBJ2-7; TRBD1 agrees at 7 bases. V shed 2 bases and J 3 bases; nucleotides not matched to a gene: 2. CDR1 and CDR2 from the germline V gene are SGHNT and YYREEE (reference sequence). The CDR3 is made up of 13 amino acids. The CDR3 region is CASSLRQGYEQYF. CDR3 nucleotides: TGTGCCAGCAGCTTACGACAGGGCTACGAGCAGTACTTC.

The V call is TRBV5-6, the J call TRBJ1-3; no clear D. In germline, CDR1 is SGHDT, CDR2 YYEEEE. V lost 6 bases, J lost 6 bases, and 16 bases lay in between. The CDR3 contains 14 residues. The CDR3 loop is CASTVRGSLNTIYF. DNA for the CDR3: TGTGCCAGCACCGTCCGCGGGAGTCTAAACACCATATATTTT.

This chain links TRBV3-1 (or the pseudogene TRBV3-2) with TRBJ2-1; 9 bases align to TRBD2. Looked up from germline, CDR1 is LGHDT and CDR2 is YNNKEL (reference sequence). This CDR3 has 16 residues. Trimming at V came to 0 bases and at J to 5 bases, leaving 5 bases not matched to a gene. The CDR3, as DNA: TGTGCCAGCAGCCAAGAGTCTAGCGGGGTGCACAATGAGCAGTTCTTC. Amino acids: CASSQESSGVHNEQFF.

This chain links TRBV6-6 with TRBJ2-1, with D possibly TRBD1 on 6 matching bases. The ends were cut back, 6 bases at V and 8 bases at J, with 26 bases in the middle. The CDR3 sequence is 17 residues long. Per germline, CDR1 MNHNY and CDR2 SVGAGI (reference sequence). The CDR3 nucleotides are TGTGCCAGCAGCCGACGACCTACAGGGCTAATAGGAGATGAGCAGTTCTTC. Protein sequence: CASSRRPTGLIGDEQFF.

The V call is TRBV10-3, the J call TRBJ1-2, with TRBD1 matching 7 bases. The CDR3 extends over 13 amino acids. Germline CDR1 ENHRY, CDR2 SYGVKD. J lost 6 bases, V lost 4 bases, and 5 bases had no gene match. This CDR3 is CAISGNTGDGYTF. The CDR3 DNA reads TGTGCCATCAGTGGAAACACAGGGGATGGCTACACCTTC.

This chain connects TRBV19 to TRBJ1-2, with no clear D. The ends were cut back, 6 bases at V and 3 bases at J, with 26 bases in the middle. This CDR3 has 18 residues. In germline, CDR1 is LNHDA, CDR2 SQIVND (reference sequence). This chain's CDR3 is CASRALTPESRSYYGYTF. The CDR3 region has the DNA TGTGCCAGTAGAGCACTTACTCCCGAGTCCCGATCGTACTATGGCTACACCTTC.

The chain has TRBV4-2 and TRBJ1-5; D remains unclear. The V gene's germline CDR1 is LGHNA and CDR2 YNFKEQ. This CDR3 has 15 amino acids. V lost 0 bases and J 5 bases, leaving 11 bases between the germline ends. Written as DNA, the CDR3 is TGTGCCAGCAGCCAAGATCTGGGCGGGCATCAGCCCCAGCATTTT. Translated, it gives CASSQDLGGHQPQHF.

The chain is built from TRBV24-1 and TRBJ2-2, with 8 bases matching TRBD1. Per the germline V gene, CDR1 is KGHDR and CDR2 is SFDVKD. The V and J ends lost 6 bases and 6 bases, in that order; junction bases with no gene match: 5. The CDR3 extends over 14 amino acids. The CDR3 nucleotides are TGTGCCACCAGTCAAGGGACAGGTGCCGGGGAGCTGTTTTTT. Protein product: CATSQGTGAGELFF.

The chain combines TRBV11-2 with TRBJ2-3; D is unresolved. The CDR3 totals 18 residues. Germline CDR1 is SGHAT and CDR2 is FQNNGV. The V gene lost 3 bases and the J gene lost 3 bases, with 22 bases spanning the gap. CDR3 DNA sequence: TGTGCCAGCAGCTTTCGCGTCTACGAACGCTTCGTAACAGATACGCAGTATTTT. Protein: CASSFRVYERFVTDTQYF.

The rearrangement links TRBV6-5 to TRBJ1-4; 7 bases fit TRBD1. The CDR3 loop spans 14 amino acids. CDR1 is MNHEY and CDR2 is SVGAGI in the germline V gene. Trimming at V came to 5 bases and at J to 7 bases, leaving 7 bases not matched to a gene. The CDR3 protein is CASSPTGQSEKLFF. Here the CDR3 DNA reads TGTGCCAGCAGTCCCACGGGACAGAGTGAAAAACTGTTTTTT.

The chain joins TRBV5-1 to TRBJ2-5; D uncertain. The germline gives CDR1 SGHRS, CDR2 YFSETQ. The germline V and J ends were trimmed by 0 bases and 2 bases, with 11 bases remaining between them. CDR3 length equals 15 residues. Written as DNA, the CDR3 is TGCGCCAGCAGCTTGGGACACCGACCTCAAGAGACCCAGTACTTC. It specifies CASSLGHRPQETQYF. The variable domain in full, with the rest retrieved from reference TRBV5-1 and TRBJ2-5, is KAGVTQTPRYLIKTRGQQVTLSCSPISGHRSVSWYQQTPGQGLQFLFEYFSETQRNKGNFPGRFSGRQFSNSRSEMNVSTLELGDSALYLCASSLGHRPQETQYFGPGTRLLVL.

The V call is TRBV4-1, the J call TRBJ1-5, with D tentatively TRBD1 (5 bases). Germline CDR1 reads MGHRA; CDR2 reads YSYEKL. V was trimmed by 4 bases and J by 5 bases, leaving 15 bases between them. This CDR3 region has 15 residues. CDR3 in DNA: TGCGCCAGCAGCCTAAGGGACTTACGAGATCAGCCCCAGCATTTT. Protein sequence: CASSLRDLRDQPQHF.

The chain uses TRBV25-1 and TRBJ1-2, with 8 bases that match TRBD1. Germline V gene data show CDR1 as MGHDK and CDR2 as SYGVNS. There are 16 residues in the CDR3. The junction had 15 bases not matched to a gene; V was cut back by 4 bases and J by 8 bases. This CDR3 is CASSGAGTGFLLGYTF. CDR3 DNA: TGTGCCAGCAGTGGCGCCGGGACAGGATTCTTGCTAGGCTACACCTTC.